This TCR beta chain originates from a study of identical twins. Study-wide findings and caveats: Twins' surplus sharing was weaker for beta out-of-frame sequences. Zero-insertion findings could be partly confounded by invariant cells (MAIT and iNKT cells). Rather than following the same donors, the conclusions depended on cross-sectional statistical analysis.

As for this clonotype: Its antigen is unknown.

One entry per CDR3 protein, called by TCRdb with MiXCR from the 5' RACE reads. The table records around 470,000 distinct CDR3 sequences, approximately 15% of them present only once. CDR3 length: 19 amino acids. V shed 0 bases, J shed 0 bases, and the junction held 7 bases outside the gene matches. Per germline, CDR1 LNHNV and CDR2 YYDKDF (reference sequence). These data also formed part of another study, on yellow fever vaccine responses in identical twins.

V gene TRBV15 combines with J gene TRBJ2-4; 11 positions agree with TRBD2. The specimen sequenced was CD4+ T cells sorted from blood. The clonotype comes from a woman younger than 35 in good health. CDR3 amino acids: CATSRESLAGGIAKNIQYF. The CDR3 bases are TGTGCCACCAGCAGAGAGAGTCTAGCGGGAGGAATAGCCAAAAACATTCAGTACTTC.